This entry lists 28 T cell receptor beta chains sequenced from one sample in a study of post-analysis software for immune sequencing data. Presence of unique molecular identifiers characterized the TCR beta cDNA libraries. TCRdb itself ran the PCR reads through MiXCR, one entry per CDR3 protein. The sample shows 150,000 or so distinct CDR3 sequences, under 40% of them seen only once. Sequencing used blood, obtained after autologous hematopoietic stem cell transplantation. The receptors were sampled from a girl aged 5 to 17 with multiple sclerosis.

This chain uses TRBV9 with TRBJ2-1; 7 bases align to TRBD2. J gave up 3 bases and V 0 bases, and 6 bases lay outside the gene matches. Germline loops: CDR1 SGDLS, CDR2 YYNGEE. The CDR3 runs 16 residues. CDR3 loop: CASSVGGGSIYNEQFF. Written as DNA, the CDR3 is TGTGCCAGCAGCGTAGGCGGCGGGAGTATCTACAATGAGCAGTTCTTC.

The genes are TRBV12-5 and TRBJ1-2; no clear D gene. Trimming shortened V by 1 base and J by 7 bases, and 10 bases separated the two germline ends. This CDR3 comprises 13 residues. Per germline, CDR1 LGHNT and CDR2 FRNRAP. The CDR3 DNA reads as TGTGCTAGTGGTTTGGCGCCCCAAGGTGGCTACACCTTC. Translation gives CASGLAPQGGYTF.

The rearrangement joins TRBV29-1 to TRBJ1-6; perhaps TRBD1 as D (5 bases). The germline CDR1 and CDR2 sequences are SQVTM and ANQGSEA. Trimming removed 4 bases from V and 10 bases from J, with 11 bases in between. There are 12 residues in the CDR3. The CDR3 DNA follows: TGCAGCGTTGGGGACGCCCGCTCACCCCTCCACTTT. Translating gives CSVGDARSPLHF.

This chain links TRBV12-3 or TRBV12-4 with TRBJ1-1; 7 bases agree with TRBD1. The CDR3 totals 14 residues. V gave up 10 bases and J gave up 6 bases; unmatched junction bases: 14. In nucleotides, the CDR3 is TGTGCCACCCACCGGGGGCAGGGGGGCGCTGAAGCTTTCTTT. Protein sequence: CATHRGQGGAEAFF.

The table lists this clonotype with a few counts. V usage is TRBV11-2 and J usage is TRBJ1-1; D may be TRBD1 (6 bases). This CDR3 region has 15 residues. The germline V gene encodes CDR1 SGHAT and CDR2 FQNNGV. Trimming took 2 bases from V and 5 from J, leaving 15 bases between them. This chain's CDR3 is CASSLNWEGGTEAFF. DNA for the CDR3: TGTGCCAGCAGCTTAAATTGGGAAGGGGGGACTGAAGCTTTCTTT.

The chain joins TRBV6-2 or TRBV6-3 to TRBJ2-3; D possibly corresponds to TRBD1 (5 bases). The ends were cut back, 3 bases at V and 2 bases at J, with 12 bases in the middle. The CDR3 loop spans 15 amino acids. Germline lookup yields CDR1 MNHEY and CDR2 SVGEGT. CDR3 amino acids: CASSYSRVYTDTQYF. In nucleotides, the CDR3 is TGTGCCAGCAGTTATTCCAGGGTCTACACAGATACGCAGTATTTT.

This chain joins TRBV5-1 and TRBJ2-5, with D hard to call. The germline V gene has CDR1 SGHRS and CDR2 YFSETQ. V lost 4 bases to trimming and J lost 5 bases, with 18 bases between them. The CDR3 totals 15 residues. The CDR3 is CASSGRHKRRETQYF. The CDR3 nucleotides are TGCGCCAGCAGCGGAAGACACAAACGGCGGGAGACCCAGTACTTC.

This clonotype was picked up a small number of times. This CDR3 reads CASSSWTGRETQYF. The CDR3 DNA reads TGTGCCAGCAGTTCTTGGACAGGGAGAGAGACCCAGTACTTC. The chain recombines TRBV12-3 or TRBV12-4 with TRBJ2-5, with TRBD1 matching over 8 bases. The CDR3 runs to 14 residues. V gave up 4 bases and J gave up 4 bases; unmatched junction bases: 5.

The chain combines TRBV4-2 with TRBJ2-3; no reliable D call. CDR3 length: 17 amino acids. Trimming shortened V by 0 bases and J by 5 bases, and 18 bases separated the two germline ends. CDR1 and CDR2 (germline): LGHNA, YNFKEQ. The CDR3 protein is CASSQDWGTEFKDTQYF. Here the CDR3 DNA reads TGTGCCAGCAGCCAAGATTGGGGTACGGAGTTTAAAGATACGCAGTATTTT.

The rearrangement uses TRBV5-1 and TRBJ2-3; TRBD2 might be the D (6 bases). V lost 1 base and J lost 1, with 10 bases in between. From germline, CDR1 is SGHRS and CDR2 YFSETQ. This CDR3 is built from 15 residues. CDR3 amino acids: CASSLRELGTDTQYF. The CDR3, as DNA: TGCGCCAGCAGCTTGCGGGAGTTAGGCACAGATACGCAGTATTTT.

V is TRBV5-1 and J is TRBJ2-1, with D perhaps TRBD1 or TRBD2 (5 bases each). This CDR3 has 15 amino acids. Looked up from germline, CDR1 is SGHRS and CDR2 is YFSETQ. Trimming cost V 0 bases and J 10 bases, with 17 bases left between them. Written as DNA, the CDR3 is TGCGCCAGCAGCTTGGGAGCCGTCGGGACCTACGAGCAGTTCTTC. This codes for CASSLGAVGTYEQFF.

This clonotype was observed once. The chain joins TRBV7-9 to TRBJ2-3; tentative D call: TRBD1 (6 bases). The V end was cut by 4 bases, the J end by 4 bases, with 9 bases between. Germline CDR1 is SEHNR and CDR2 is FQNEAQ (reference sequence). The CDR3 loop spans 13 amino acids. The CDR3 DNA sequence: TGTGCCAGCAGCTCCTCAGGGGCAGATACGCAGTATTTT. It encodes CASSSSGADTQYF.

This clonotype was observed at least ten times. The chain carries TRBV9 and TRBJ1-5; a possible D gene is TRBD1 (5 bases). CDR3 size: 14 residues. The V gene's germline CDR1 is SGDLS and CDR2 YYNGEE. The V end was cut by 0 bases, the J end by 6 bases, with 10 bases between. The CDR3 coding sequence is TGTGCCAGCAGCGTAGACGGGGGAGGTCAGCCCCAGCATTTT. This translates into CASSVDGGGQPQHF.

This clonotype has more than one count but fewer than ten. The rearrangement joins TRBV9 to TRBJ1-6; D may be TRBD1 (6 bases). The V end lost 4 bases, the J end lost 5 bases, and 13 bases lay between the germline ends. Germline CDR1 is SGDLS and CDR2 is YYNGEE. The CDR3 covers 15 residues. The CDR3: CASSLTGLDNSPLHF. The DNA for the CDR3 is TGTGCCAGCAGCCTTACAGGGCTAGATAATTCACCCCTCCACTTT.

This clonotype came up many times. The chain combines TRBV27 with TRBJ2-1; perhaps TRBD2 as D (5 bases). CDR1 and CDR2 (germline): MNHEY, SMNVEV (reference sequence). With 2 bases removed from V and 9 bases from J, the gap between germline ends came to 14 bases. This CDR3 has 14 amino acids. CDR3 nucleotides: TGTGCCAGCAGTTTAGGACGGACGGAGGTTGAGCAGTTCTTC. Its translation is CASSLGRTEVEQFF.

CDR3 DNA: TGTGCCAGCAGCTTAGGCGGGCAGGGGGAACCTTGGACGCAGTATTTT. It translates to CASSLGGQGEPWTQYF. The chain carries TRBV11-2 and TRBJ2-3, with TRBD1 matching 7 bases. Trimming cost V 1 base and J 9 bases; bases outside gene matches: 13. The CDR3 loop spans 16 amino acids. Per germline, CDR1 SGHAT and CDR2 FQNNGV. Complete variable domain (other parts from reference TRBV11-2 and TRBJ2-3): EAGVAQSPRYKIIEKRQSVAFWCNPISGHATLYWYQQILGQGPKLLIQFQNNGVVDDSQLPKDRFSAERLKGVDSTLKIQPAKLEDSAVYLCASSLGGQGEPWTQYFGPGTRLTVL.

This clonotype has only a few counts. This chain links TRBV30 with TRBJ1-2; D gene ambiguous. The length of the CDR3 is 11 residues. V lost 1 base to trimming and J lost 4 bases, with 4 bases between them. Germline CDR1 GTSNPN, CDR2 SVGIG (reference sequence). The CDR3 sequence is CAWSEGYGYTF. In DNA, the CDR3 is TGTGCCTGGAGTGAAGGCTATGGCTACACCTTC. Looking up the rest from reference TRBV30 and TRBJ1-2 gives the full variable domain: SQTIHQWPATLVQPVGSPLSLECTVEGTSNPNLYWYRQAAGRGLQLLFYSVGIGQISSEVPQNLSASRPQDRQFILSSKKLLLSDSGFYLCAWSEGYGYTFGSGTRLTVV.

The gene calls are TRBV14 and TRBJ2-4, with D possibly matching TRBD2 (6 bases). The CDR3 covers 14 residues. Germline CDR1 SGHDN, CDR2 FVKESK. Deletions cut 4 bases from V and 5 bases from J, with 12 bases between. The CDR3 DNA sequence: TGTGCCAGCAGCCGGGACTCTACCGAAAACATTCAGTACTTC. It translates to CASSRDSTENIQYF.

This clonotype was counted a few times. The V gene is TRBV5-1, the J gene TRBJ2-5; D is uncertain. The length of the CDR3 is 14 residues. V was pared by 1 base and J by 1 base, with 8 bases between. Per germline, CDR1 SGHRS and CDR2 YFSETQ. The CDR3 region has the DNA TGCGCCAGCAGCTTGCGTGGGATCCAAGAGACCCAGTACTTC. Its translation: CASSLRGIQETQYF.

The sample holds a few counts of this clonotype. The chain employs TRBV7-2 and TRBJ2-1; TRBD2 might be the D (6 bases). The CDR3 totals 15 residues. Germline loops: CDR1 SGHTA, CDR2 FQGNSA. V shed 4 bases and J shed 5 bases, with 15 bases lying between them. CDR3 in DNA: TGTGCCAGCAGCTCACAGCGGAGGGGAAACAATGAGCAGTTCTTC. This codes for CASSSQRRGNNEQFF.

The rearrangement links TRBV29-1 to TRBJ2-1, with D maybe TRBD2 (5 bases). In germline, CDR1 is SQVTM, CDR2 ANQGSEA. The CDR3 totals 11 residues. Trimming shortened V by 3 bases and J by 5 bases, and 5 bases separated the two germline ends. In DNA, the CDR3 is TGCAGCGTTGAGACTAACAATGAGCAGTTCTTC. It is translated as CSVETNNEQFF.

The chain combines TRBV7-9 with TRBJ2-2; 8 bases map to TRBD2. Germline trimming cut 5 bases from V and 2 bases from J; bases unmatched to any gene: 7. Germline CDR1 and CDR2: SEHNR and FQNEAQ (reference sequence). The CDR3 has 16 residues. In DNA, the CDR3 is TGTGCCAGCAGCACCCGGGAGGGGTCCAACACCGGGGAGCTGTTTTTT. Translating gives CASSTREGSNTGELFF.

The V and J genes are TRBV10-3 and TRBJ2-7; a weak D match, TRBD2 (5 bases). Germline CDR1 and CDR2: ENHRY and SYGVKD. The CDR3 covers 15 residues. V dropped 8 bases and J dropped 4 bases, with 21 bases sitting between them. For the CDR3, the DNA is TGTGCCATCGGATATGAGGGCTATGAAACGTACGAGCAGTACTTC. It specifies CAIGYEGYETYEQYF.

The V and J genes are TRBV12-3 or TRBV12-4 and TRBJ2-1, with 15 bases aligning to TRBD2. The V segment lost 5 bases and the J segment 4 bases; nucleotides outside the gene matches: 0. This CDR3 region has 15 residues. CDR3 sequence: CASSGTSGGYNEQFF. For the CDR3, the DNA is TGTGCCAGCAGTGGGACTAGCGGGGGGTACAATGAGCAGTTCTTC.

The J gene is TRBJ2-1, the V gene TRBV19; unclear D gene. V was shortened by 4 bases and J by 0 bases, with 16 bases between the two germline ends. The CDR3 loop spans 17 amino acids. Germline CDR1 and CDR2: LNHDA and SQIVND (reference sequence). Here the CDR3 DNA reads TGTGCCAGTAGTACAATAATTAAACCGAGCTCCTACAATGAGCAGTTCTTC. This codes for CASSTIIKPSSYNEQFF.

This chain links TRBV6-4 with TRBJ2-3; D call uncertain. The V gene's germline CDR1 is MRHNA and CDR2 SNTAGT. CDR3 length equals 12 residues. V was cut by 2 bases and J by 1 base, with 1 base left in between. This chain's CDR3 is CASSDGTDTQYF. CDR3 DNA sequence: TGTGCCAGCAGTGACGGCACAGATACGCAGTATTTT.

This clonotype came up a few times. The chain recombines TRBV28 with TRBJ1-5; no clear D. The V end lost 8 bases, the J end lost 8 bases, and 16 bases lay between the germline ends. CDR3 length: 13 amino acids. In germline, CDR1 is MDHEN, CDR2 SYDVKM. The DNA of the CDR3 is TGTGCCAGCGGTCGGGAGGGTCAAAAGCCCCAGCATTTT. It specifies CASGREGQKPQHF.

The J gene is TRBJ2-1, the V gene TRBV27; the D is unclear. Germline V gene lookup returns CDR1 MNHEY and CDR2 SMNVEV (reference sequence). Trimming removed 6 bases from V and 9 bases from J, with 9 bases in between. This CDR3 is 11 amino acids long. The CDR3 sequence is CASRLAGEQFF. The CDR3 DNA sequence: TGTGCCAGCAGGCTGGCCGGTGAGCAGTTCTTC.